The clone carrying this TCR beta chain was counted between two and nine times. Its target is unknown. Reverse transcribing all isolated RNA meant expressed TCRB transcripts were sequenced. Sequencing of naive, central memory and regulatory T cell samples gave an average of around 4 million reads. Repertoires were generated with immunoSEQ multiplex PCR, while TCRdb's copy carries only in-frame clones and drops some. The sample has 230,000 or so clones; more than 15% are singletons. CDR1 is SGHTA and CDR2 is FQGTGA in the germline V gene. The CDR3 extends over 12 amino acids. V was shortened by 8 bases and J by 8 bases, with 15 bases between the two germline ends. These data are taken from a study of beta chain features in type 1 diabetes. Study as a whole: Sorted cell examination encompassed over 90,000,000 cells across all samples.

Whole-study findings and limits: Within each of all four CD4+ subsets, Type 1 diabetes patients had TCRB CDR3s that were moderately but significantly shorter.

Sample: naive CD4+ T cells from blood. This receptor was taken from a man aged 25-45 years with type 1 diabetes. The V call is TRBV7-3, the J call TRBJ1-2, with TRBD1 as a possible D gene (6 bases). The CDR3 loop is CASGPDRMGYTF. Written as DNA, the CDR3 is TGTGCCAGCGGCCCCGACAGGATGGGCTACACCTTC.